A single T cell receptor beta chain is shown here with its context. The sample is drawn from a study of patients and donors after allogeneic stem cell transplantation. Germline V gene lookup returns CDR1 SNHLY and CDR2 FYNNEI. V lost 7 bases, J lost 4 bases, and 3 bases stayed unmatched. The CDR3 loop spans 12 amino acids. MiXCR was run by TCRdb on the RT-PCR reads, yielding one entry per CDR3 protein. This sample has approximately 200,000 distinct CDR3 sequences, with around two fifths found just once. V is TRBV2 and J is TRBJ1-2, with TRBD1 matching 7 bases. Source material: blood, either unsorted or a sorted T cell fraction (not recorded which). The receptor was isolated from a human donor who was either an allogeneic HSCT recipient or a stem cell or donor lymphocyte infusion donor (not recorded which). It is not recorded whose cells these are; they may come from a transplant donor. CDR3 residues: CASTGTVYGYTF. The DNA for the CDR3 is TGTGCCAGCACCGGGACAGTCTATGGCTACACCTTC.